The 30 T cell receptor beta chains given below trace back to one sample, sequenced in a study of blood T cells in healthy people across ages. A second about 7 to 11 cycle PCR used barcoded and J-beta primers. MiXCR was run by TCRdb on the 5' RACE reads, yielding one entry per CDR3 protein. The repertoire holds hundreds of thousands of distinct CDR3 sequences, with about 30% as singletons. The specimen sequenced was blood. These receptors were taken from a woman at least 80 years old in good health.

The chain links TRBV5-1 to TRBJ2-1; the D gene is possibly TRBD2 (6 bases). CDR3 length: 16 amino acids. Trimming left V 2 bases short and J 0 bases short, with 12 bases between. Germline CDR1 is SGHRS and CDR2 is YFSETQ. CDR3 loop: CASSFSTGSSYNEQFF. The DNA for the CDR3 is TGCGCCAGCAGCTTTAGCACCGGGAGCTCCTACAATGAGCAGTTCTTC.

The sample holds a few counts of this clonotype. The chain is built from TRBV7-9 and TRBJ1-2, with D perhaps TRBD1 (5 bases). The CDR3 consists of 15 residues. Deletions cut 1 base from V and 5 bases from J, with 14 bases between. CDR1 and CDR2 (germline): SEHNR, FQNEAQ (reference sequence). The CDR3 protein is CASSLEVATAYGYTF. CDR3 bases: TGTGCCAGCAGCTTAGAGGTCGCGACAGCTTATGGCTACACCTTC.

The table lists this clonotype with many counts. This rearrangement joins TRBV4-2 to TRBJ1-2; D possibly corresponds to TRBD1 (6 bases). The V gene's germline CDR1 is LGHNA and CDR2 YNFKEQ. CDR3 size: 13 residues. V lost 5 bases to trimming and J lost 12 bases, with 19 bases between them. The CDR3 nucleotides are TGTGCCAGCAGCTATCGACAGGACCTTCAAAACACCTTC. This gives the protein CASSYRQDLQNTF.

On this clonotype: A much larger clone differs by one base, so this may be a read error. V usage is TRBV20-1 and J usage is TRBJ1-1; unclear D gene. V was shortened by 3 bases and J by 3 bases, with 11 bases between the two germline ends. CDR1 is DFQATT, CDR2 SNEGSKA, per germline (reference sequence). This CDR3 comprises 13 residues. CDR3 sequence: CSARPSMDTEAFF. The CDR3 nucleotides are TGCAGTGCTAGGCCTTCCATGGACACTGAAGCTTTCTTT.

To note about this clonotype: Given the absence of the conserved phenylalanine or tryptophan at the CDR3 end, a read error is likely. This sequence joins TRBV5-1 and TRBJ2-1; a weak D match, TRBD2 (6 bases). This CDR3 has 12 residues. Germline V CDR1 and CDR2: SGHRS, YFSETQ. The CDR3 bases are TGCGCCGGCAGCTTGGCGCGGGGTGAGCAGTTCGTC. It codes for CAGSLARGEQFV.

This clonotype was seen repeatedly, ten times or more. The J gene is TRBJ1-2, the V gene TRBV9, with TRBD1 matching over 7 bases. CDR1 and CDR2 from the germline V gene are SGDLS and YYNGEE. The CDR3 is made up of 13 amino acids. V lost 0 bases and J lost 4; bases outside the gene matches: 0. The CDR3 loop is CASSVDRGYGYTF. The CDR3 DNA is TGTGCCAGCAGCGTAGACAGGGGCTATGGCTACACCTTC.

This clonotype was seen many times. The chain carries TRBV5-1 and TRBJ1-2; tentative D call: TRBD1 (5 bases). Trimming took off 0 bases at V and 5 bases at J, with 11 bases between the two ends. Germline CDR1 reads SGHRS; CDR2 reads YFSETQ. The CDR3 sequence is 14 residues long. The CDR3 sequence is CASSLGDGRYGYTF. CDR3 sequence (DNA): TGCGCCAGCAGCTTGGGGGACGGAAGATATGGCTACACCTTC.

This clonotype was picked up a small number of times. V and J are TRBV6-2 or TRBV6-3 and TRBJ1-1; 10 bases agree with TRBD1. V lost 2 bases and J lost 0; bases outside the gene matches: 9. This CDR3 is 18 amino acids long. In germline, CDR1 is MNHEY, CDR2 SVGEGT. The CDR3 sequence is CASSYVTGTGVMNTEAFF. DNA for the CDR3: TGTGCCAGCAGTTACGTAACCGGGACAGGGGTTATGAACACTGAAGCTTTCTTT.

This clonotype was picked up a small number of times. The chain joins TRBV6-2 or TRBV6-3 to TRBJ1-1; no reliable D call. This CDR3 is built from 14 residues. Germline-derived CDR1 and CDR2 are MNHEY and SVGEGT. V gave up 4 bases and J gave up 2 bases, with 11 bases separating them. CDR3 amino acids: CASSFAALNTEAFF. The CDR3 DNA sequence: TGTGCCAGCAGTTTTGCCGCCCTAAACACTGAAGCTTTCTTT.

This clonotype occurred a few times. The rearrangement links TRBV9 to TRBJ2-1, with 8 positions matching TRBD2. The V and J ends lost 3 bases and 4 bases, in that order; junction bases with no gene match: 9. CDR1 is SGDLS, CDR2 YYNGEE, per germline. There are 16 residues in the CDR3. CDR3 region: CASSEGTGGPYNEQFF. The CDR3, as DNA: TGTGCCAGCAGCGAGGGCACGGGGGGGCCGTACAATGAGCAGTTCTTC.

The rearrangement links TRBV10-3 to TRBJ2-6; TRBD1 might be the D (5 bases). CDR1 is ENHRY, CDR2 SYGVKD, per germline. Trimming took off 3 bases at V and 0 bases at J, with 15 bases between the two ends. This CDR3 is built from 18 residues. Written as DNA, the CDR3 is TGTGCCATCAGTGAAGCAGGGCAAGGTTTCTCTGGGGCCAACGTCCTGACTTTC. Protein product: CAISEAGQGFSGANVLTF.

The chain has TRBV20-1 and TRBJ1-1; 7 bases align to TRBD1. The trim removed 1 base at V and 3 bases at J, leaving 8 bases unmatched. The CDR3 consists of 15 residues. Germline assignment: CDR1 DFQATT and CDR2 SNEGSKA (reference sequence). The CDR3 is CSARVAGGSDTEAFF. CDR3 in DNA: TGCAGTGCTAGAGTTGCAGGGGGAAGCGACACTGAAGCTTTCTTT.

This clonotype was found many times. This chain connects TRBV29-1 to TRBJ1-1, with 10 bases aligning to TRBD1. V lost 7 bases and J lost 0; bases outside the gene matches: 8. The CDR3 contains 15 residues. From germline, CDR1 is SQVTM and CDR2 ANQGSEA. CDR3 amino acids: CSGTGGERVNTEAFF. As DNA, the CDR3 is TGCAGCGGGACAGGGGGGGAAAGGGTGAACACTGAAGCTTTCTTT. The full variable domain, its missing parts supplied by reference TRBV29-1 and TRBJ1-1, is SAVISQKPSRDICQRGTSLTIQCQVDSQVTMMFWYRQQPGQSLTLIATANQGSEATYESGFVIDKFPISRPNLTFSTLTVSNMSPEDSSIYLCSGTGGERVNTEAFFGQGTRLTVV.

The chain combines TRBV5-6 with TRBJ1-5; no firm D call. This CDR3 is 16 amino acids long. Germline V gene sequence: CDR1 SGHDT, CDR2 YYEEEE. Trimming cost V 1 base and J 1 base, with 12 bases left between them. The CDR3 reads CASSLRQRMSNQPQHF. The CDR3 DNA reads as TGTGCCAGCAGCTTGCGGCAAAGGATGAGCAATCAGCCCCAGCATTTT. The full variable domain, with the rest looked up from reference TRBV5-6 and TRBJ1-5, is DAGVTQSPTHLIKTRGQQVTLRCSPKSGHDTVSWYQQALGQGPQFIFQYYEEEERQRGNFPDRFSGHQFPNYSSELNVNALLLGDSALYLCASSLRQRMSNQPQHFGDGTRLSIL.

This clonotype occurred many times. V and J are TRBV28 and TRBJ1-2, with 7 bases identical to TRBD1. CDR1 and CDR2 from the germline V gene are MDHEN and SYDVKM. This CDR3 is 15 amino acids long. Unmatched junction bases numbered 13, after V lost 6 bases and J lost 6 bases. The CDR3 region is CASRQGGRTLHGYTF. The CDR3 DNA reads TGTGCCAGCAGGCAGGGGGGAAGGACTCTACATGGCTACACCTTC.

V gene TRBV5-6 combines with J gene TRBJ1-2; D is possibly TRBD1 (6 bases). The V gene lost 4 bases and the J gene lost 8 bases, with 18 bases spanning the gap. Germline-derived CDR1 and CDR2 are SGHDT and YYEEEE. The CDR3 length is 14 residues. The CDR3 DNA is TGTGCCAGCAGCCTACAGGGTAGAGGGGAAGGCTACACCTTC. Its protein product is CASSLQGRGEGYTF.

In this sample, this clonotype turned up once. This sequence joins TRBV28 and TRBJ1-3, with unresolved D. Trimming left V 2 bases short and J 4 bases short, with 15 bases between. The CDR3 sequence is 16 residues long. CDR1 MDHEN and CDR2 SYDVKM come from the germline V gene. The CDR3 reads CASSLGTTVWGNTIYF. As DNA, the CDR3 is TGTGCCAGCAGTTTAGGCACAACAGTGTGGGGAAACACCATATATTTT.

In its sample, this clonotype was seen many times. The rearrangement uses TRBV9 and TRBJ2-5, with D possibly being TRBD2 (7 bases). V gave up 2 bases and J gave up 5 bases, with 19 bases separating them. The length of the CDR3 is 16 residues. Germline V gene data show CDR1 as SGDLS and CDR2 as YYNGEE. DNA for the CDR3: TGTGCCAGCAGCGTCCAAGGGGGGGCGACCGCGGAGACCCAGTACTTC. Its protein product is CASSVQGGATAETQYF. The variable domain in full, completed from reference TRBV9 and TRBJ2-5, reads DSGVTQTPKHLITATGQRVTLRCSPRSGDLSVYWYQQSLDQGLQFLIQYYNGEERAKGNILERFSAQQFPDLHSELNLSSLELGDSALYFCASSVQGGATAETQYFGPGTRLLVL.

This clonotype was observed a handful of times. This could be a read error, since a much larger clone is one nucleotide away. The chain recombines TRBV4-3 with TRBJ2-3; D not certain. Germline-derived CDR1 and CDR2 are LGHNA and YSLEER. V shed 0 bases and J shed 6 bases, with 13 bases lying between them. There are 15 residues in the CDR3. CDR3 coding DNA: TGCGCCAGCAGCCAAGATCGGGTGACCACCGATACGCAGTATTTT. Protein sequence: CASSQDRVTTDTQYF.

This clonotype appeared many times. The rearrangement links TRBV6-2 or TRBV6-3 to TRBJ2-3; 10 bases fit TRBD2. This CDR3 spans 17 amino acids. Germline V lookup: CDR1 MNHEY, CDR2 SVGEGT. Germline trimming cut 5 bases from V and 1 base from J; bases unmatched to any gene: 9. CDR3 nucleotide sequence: TGTGCCAGCAGTCATACTAGCGGGGCGCCCGGCACAGATACGCAGTATTTT. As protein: CASSHTSGAPGTDTQYF.

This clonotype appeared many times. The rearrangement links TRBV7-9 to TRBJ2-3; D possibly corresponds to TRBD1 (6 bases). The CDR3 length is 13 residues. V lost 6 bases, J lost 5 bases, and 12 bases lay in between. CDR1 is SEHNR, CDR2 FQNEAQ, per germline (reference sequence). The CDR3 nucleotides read TGTGCCAGCAGTTCGGACAGATTAGATACGCAGTATTTT. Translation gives CASSSDRLDTQYF.

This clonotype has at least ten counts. Written as DNA, the CDR3 is TGTGCCTCAGGGAATAATCAGCCCCAGCATTTT. Protein product: CASGNNQPQHF. J is TRBJ1-5 and V is TRBV6-1, with a possible D match to TRBD1 (5 bases). Between the trimmed V and J ends, which lost 11 bases and 4 bases, there was a span of 9 bases. CDR1 and CDR2 from the germline V gene are MNHNS and SASEGT. CDR3 size: 11 residues.

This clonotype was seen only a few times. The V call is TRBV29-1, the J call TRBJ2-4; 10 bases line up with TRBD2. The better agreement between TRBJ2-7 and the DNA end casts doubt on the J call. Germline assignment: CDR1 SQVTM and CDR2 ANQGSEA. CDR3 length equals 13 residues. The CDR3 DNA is TGCAGCGTTGAGCTAGCGGGGGACTACGAGCAGTACTTC. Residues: CSVELAGDYEQYF.

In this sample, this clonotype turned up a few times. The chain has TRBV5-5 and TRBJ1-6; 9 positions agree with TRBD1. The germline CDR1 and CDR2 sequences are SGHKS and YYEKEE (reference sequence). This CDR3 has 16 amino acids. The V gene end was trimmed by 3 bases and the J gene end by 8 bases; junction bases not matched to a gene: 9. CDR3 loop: CASSWEGTGKYSPLHF. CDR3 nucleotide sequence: TGTGCCAGCAGCTGGGAAGGGACAGGGAAGTATTCACCCCTCCACTTT.

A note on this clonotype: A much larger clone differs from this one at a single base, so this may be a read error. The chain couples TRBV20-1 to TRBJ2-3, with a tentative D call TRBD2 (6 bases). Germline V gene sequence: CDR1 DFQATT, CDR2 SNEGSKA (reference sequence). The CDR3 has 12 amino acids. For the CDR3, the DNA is TGCAGGGCTAGAGACGGGAGAGCTACGCAGTATTTT. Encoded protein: CRARDGRATQYF.

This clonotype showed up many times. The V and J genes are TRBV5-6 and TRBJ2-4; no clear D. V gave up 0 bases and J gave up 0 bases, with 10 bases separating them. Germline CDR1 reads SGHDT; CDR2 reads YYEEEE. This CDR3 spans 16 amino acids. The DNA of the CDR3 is TGTGCCAGCAGCTTGGTGGCATCTTTAGCCAAAAACATTCAGTACTTC. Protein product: CASSLVASLAKNIQYF.

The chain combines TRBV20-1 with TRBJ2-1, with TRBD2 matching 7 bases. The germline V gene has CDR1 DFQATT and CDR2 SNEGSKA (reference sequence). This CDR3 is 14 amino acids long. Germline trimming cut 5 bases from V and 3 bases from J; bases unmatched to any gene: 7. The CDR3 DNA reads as TGCAGTGCTGGGGGAGGGTACGGCTACAATGAGCAGTTCTTC. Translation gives CSAGGGYGYNEQFF.

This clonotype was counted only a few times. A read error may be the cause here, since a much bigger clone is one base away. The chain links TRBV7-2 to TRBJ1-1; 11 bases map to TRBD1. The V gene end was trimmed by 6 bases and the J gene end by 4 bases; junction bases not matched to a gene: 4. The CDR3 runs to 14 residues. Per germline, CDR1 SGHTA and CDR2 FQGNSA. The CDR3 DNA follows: TGTGCCAGCAGAAGGGACAGGGGGAGCACTGAAGCTTTCTTT. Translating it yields CASRRDRGSTEAFF.

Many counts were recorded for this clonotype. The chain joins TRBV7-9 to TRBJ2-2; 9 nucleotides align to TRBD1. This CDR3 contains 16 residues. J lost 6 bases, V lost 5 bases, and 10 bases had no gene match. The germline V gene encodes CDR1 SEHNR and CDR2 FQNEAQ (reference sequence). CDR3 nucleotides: TGTGCCAGCAGCATCCGGACAGGGGAGAAGGCCGGGGAGCTGTTTTTT. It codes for CASSIRTGEKAGELFF.

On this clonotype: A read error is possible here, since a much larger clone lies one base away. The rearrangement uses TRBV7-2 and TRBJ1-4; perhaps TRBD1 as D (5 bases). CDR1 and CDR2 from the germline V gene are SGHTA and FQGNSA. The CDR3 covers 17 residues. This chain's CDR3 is CASSSGRGTATNEKRFF. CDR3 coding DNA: TGTGCCAGCAGCTCAGGGAGGGGCACTGCAACTAATGAAAAACGGTTTTTT.